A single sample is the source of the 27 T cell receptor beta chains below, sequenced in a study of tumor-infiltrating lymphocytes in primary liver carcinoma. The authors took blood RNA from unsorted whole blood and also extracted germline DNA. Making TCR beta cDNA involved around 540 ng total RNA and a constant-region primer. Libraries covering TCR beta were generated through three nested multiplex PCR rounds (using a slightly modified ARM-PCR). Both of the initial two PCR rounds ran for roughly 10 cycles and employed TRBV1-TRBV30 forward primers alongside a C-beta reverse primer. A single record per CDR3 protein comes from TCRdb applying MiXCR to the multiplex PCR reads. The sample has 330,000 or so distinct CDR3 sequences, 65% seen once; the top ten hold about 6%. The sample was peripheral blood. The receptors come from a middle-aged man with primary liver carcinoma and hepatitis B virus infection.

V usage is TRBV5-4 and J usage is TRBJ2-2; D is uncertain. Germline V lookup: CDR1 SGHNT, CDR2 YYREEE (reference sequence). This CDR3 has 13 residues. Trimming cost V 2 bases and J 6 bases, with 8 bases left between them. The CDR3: CASSLVGPGELFF. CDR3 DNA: TGTGCCAGCAGCTTAGTAGGTCCCGGGGAGCTGTTTTTT.

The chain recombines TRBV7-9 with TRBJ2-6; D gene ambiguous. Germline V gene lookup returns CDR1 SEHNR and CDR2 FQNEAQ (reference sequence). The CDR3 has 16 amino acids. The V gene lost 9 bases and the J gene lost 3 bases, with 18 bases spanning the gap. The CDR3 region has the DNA TGTGCCAGGGAGATCTCCAGCTTGGTTGGGGCCAACGTCCTGACTTTC. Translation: CAREISSLVGANVLTF.

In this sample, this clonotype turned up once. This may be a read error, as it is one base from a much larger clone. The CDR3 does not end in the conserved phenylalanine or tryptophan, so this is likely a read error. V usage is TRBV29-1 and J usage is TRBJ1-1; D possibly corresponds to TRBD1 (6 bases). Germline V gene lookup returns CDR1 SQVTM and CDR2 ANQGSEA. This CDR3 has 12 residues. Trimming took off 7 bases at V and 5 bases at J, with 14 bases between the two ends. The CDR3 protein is CSGLWGATEAFL. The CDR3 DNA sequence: TGCAGCGGGCTTTGGGGGGCGACTGAAGCTTTCCTT.

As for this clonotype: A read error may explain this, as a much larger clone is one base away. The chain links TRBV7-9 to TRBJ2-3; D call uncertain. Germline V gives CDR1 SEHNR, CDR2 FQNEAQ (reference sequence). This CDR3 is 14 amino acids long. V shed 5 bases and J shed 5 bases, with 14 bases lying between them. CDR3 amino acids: CASSPVGLVDTQYF. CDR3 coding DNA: TGTGCCAGCAGCCCAGTCGGCTTGGTAGATACGCAGTATTTT.

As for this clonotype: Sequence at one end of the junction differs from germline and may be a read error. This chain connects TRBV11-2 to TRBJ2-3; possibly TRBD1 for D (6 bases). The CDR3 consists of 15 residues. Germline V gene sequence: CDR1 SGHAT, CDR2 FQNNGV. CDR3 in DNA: TGTGCCAGCGGCTTAGGGGGTGAGAGGACAGATACACAGTATTTT. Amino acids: CASGLGGERTDTQYF. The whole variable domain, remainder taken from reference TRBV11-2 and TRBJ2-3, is EAGVAQSPRYKIIEKRQSVAFWCNPISGHATLYWYQQILGQGPKLLIQFQNNGVVDDSQLPKDRFSAERLKGVDSTLKIQPAKLEDSAVYLCASGLGGERTDTQYFGPGTRLTVL.

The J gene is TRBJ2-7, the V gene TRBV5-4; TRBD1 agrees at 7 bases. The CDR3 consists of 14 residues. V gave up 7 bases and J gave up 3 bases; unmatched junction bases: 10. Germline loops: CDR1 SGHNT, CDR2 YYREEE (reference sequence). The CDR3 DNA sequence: TGTGCCAGCGGCCTCCAAAGACAGGGCTACGAGCAGTACTTC. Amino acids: CASGLQRQGYEQYF.

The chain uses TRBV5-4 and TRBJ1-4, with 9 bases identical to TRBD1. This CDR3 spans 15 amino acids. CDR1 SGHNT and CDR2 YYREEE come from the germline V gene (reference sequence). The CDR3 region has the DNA TGTACCTGCAGCACGGCCGGGACAGGGAATGAAAAACTGTTTTTT. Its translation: CTCSTAGTGNEKLFF.

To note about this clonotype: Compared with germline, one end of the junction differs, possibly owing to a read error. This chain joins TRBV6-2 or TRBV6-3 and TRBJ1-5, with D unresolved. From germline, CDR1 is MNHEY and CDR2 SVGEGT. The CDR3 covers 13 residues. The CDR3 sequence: CASSYRAEQPQHF. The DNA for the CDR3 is TGTGCTAGCAGTTACCGGGCCGAGCAGCCCCAGCATTTT.

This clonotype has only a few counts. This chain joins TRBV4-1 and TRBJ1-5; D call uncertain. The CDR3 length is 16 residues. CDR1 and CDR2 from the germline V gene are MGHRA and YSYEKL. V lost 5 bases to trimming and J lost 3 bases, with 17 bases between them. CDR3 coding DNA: TGCGCCAGCAGCGGGAATCCGGGGAATTCCAATCAGCCCCAGCATTTT. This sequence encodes CASSGNPGNSNQPQHF.

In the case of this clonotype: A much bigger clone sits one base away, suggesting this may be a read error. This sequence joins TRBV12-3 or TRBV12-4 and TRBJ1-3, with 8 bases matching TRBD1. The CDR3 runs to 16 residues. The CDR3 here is CASSGGQAHSGNTVYF. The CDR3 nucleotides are TGTGCCAGCAGTGGGGGACAGGCCCACTCTGGAAACACCGTATATTTT.

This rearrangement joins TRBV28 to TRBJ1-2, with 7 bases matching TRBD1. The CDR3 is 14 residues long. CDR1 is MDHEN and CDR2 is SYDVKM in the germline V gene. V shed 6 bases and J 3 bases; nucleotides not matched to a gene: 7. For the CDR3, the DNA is TGTGCCAGCAGCCTTCGGGACAGCTACTATGGCTACACCTTC. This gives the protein CASSLRDSYYGYTF.

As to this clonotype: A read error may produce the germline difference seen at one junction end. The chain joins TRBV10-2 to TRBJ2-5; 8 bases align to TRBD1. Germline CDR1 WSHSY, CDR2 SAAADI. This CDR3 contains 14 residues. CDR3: CPSSEPRQGETQYF. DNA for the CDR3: TGCCCCAGCAGTGAACCGAGACAGGGGGAGACCCAGTACTTC.

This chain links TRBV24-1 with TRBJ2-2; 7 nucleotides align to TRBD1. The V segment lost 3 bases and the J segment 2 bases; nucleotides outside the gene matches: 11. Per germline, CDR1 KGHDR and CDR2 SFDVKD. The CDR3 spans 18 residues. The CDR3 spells CATSDGADRARNTGELFF. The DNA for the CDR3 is TGTGCCACCAGTGATGGCGCCGACAGGGCGCGAAACACCGGGGAGCTGTTTTTT.

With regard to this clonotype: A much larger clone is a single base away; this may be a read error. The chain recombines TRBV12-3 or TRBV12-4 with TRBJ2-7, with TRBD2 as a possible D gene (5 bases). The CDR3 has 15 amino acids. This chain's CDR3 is CANSAMAGLSYEQYF. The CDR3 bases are TGTGCCAACAGTGCGATGGCGGGCTTGTCCTACGAGCAGTACTTC.

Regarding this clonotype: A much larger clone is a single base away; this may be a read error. The CDR3 region is CASSQGQEKGTEAFF. As DNA, the CDR3 is TGTGCCAGCAGTCAGGGACAGGAAAAGGGGACTGAAGCTTTCTTT. The chain joins TRBV6-6 to TRBJ1-1, with 8 bases lining up with TRBD1. The CDR3 loop spans 15 amino acids. Trimming took 5 bases from V and 5 from J; bases not matched to a gene: 10. The V gene's germline CDR1 is MNHNY and CDR2 SVGAGI (reference sequence).

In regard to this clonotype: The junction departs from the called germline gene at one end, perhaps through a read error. The CDR3 here is CVSRPGQVSGYTF. In nucleotides, the CDR3 is TGTGTCAGCAGACCAGGACAGGTATCTGGCTACACCTTC. The rearrangement uses TRBV28 and TRBJ1-2, with 7 bases aligning to TRBD1. Germline V gene data show CDR1 as MDHEN and CDR2 as SYDVKM. The CDR3 contains 13 residues.

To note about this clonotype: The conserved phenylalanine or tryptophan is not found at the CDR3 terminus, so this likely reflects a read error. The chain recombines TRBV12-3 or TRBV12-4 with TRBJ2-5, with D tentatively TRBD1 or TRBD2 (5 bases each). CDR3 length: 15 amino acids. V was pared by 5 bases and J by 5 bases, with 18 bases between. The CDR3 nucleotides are TGTGCCAGCAGTCGGGACCCCCAAAGTCGGGAGACCCAGTACCTC. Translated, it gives CASSRDPQSRETQYL.

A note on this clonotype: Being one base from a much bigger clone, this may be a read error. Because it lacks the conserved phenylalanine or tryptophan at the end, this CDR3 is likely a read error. The CDR3 bases are TGTGCCAGCACCCTACGGAGCGGGAGCTACAATGAGCAGTTCCTC. Translated, it gives CASTLRSGSYNEQFL. The rearrangement links TRBV6-1 to TRBJ2-1; 8 nucleotides align to TRBD2. The CDR3 is made up of 15 amino acids. V trimming: 7 bases; J trimming: 3 bases; junction bases outside the gene matches: 8. Germline assignment: CDR1 MNHNS and CDR2 SASEGT.

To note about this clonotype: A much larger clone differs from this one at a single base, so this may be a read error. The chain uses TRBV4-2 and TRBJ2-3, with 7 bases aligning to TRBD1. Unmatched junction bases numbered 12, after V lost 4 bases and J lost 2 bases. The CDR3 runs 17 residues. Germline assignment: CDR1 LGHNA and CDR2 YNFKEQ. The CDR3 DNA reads TGTGCCAGCAGCCGAGTGGAACAGGGGCCCCTCACAGATACGCAGTATTTT. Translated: CASSRVEQGPLTDTQYF.

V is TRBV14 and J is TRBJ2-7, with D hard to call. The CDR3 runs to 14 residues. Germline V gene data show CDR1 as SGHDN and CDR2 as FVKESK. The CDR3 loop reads CARIVATFSYEQYF. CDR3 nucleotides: TGTGCTCGCATCGTAGCAACTTTCTCCTACGAGCAGTACTTC.

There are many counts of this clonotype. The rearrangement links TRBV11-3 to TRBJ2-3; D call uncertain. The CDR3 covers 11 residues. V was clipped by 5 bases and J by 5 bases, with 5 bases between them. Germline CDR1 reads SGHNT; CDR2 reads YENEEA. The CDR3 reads CASSPGDTQYF. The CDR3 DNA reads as TGTGCCAGCAGCCCGGGAGATACGCAGTATTTT.

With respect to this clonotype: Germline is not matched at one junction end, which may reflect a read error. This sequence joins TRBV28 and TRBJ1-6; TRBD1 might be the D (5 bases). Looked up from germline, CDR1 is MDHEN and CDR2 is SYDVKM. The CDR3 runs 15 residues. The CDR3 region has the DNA TGTACCAGCAGCAATACCGGGACTTATAATTCACCCCTCCACTTT. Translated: CTSSNTGTYNSPLHF.

CDR3 residues: CASTTEGGLYEQYF. The DNA for the CDR3 is TGTGCCAGCACCACAGAGGGAGGCCTCTACGAGCAGTACTTC. The chain has TRBV11-2 and TRBJ2-7; weak D call: TRBD2 (6 bases). From germline, CDR1 is SGHAT and CDR2 FQNNGV. CDR3 size: 14 residues. The V end was cut by 7 bases, the J end by 3 bases, with 16 bases between.

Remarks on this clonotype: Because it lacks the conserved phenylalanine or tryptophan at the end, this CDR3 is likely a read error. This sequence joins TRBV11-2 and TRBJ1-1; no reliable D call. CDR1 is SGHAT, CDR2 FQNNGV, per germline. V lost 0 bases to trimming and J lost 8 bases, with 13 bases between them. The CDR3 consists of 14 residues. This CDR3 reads CASSLESMVGEAFY. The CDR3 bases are TGTGCCAGCAGCTTAGAGTCCATGGTTGGCGAAGCTTTCTAT.

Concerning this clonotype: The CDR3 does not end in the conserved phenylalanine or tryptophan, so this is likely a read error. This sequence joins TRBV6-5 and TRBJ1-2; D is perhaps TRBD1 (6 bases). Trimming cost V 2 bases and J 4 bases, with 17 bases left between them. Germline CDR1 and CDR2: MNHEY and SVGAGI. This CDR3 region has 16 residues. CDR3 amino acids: CASSYLSQGAGYGYTI. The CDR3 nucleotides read TGTGCCAGCAGTTACCTCTCACAGGGTGCAGGCTATGGCTACACCATC.

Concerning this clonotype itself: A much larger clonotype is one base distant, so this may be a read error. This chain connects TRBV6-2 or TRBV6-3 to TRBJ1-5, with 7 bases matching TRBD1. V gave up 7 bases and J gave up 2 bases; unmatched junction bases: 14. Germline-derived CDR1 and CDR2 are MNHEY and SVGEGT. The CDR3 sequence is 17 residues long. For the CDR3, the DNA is TGTGCCAGCACCCTCGGAAGGGGGCGGATGGGCAATCAGCCCCAGCATTTT. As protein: CASTLGRGRMGNQPQHF.

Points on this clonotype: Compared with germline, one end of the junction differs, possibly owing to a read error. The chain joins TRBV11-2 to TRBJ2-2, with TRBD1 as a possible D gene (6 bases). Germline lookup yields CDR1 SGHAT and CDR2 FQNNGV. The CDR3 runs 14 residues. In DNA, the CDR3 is TGTGCCAGCAGCTTTGTAGGGGGACCCGGGGAACTGTTTTTT. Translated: CASSFVGGPGELFF.